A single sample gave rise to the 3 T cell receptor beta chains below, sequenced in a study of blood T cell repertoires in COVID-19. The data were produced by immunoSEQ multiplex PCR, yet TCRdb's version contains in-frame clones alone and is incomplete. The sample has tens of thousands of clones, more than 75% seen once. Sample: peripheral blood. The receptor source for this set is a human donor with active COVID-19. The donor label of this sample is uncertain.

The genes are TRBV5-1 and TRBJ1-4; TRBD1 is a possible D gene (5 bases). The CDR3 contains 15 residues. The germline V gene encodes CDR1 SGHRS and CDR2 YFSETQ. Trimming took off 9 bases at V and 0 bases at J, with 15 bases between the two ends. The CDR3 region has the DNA TGCGCCACCTCGAGAGGGACTTCAACTAATGAAAAACTGTTTTTT. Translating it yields CATSRGTSTNEKLFF.

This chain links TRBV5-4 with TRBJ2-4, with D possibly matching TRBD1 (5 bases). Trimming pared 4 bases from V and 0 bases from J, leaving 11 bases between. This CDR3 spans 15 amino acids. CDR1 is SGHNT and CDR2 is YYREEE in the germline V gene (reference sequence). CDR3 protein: CASSPDIIAKNIQYF. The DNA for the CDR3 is TGTGCCAGCAGCCCGGACATTATAGCCAAAAACATTCAGTACTTC.

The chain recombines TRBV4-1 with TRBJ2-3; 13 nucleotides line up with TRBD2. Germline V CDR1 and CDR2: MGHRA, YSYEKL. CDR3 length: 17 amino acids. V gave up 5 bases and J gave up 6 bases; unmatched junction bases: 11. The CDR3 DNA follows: TGCGCCAGCAGCTCAACGTGGACTAGCGGGGGTCAGGATACGCAGTATTTT. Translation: CASSSTWTSGGQDTQYF.